The present T cell receptor (beta chain) was sequenced within a study of OX40 agonist ivuxolimab in advanced cancers. Whole-study context: The patients received ivuxolimab by intravenous route every 2 weeks at 0.01 to 10 mg/kg. The study's findings and limits: CD4+ and CD8+ blood T cells expanded clonally by week 6 at 0.1 to 3.0 mg/kg.

TCRdb's table, derived via immunoSEQ multiplex PCR, lists solely in-frame clones and lacks some. The sample lists about 50,000 clones, around nine tenths occurring once. Germline V gene data show CDR1 as LNHNV and CDR2 as YYDKDF (reference sequence). The CDR3 extends over 16 amino acids. Trimming left V 0 bases short and J 5 bases short, with 14 bases between. With respect to this clone: No antigen is known for it.

The origin of this receptor is an adult with an advanced solid tumor such as melanoma, head and neck, liver or kidney cancer. The specimen comprised CD4+ or CD8+ T cells sorted from blood, sampled in a trial of the OX40 agonist ivuxolimab. This chain connects TRBV15 to TRBJ2-1; the D is unclear. The CDR3 DNA is TGTGCCACCAGCAGAGATCATGTCAGCGTAGACAATGAGCAGTTCTTC. Translated: CATSRDHVSVDNEQFF.